A single T cell receptor beta chain is shown here with its context. The sample is drawn from a study of T cell changes during pregnancy in multiple sclerosis. V dropped 5 bases and J dropped 3; count of bases not matched to a gene: 7. CDR3 size: 16 residues. The V gene's germline CDR1 is SGHAT and CDR2 FQDESV (reference sequence). Sequenced by immunoSEQ multiplex PCR; TCRdb stores in-frame clones only, minus some. Of roughly 52,000 clones listed, approximately 90% are singletons. The chain employs TRBV11-1 and TRBJ2-5; 12 bases agree with TRBD2. The sample consisted of CD4+ T cells from peripheral blood mononuclear cells, taken in the first trimester of pregnancy. This TCR was recovered from a female donor with multiple sclerosis, enrolled in a pregnancy study. In nucleotides, the CDR3 is TGTGCCAGCAGCCGCCGACTAGCGGGGGCTAAAGAGACCCAGTACTTC. Amino acid sequence: CASSRRLAGAKETQYF.